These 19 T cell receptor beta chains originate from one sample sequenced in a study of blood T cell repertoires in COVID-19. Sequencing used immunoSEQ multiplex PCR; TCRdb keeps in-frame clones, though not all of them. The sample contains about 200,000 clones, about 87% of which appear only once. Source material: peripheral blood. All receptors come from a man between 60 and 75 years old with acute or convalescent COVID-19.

CDR3: CASSQDQTGGNQPQHF. CDR3 bases: TGCGCCAGCAGCCAAGACCAGACAGGCGGTAATCAGCCCCAGCATTTT. The rearrangement uses TRBV4-1 and TRBJ1-5; possible D gene TRBD1, 6 bases. Germline V gives CDR1 MGHRA, CDR2 YSYEKL. This CDR3 spans 16 amino acids. V was trimmed by 0 bases and J by 4 bases, leaving 13 bases between them.

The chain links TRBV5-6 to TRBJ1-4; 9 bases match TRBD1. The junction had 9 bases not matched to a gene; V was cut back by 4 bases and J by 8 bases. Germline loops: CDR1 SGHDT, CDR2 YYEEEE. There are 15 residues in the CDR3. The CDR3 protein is CASSPGGTGYEKLFF. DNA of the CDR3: TGTGCCAGCAGCCCCGGGGGGACAGGGTACGAAAAACTGTTTTTT.

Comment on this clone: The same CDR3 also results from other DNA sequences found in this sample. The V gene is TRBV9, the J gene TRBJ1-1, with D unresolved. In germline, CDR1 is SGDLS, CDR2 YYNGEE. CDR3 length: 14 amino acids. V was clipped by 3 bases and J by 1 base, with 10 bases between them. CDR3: CASSALGQNTEAFF. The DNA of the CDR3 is TGTGCCAGCAGCGCCCTGGGCCAGAACACTGAAGCTTTCTTT.

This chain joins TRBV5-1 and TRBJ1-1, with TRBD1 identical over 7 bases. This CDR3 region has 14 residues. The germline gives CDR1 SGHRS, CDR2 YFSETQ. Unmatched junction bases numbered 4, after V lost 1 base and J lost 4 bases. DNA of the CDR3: TGCGCCAGCAGCTTGTCAGGGGGGACCACTGAAGCTTTCTTT. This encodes CASSLSGGTTEAFF.

This CDR3 reads CASSPRDRSFGANVLTF. CDR3 nucleotide sequence: TGTGCCAGCAGCCCACGGGACAGATCTTTTGGGGCCAACGTCCTGACTTTC. V gene TRBV5-8 combines with J gene TRBJ2-6; 7 bases fit TRBD1. Germline V gene data show CDR1 as SGHTS and CDR2 as YDEGEE. The CDR3 sequence is 17 residues long. J gave up 3 bases and V 4 bases, and 10 bases lay outside the gene matches.

This CDR3 reads CASGLEPGQQAFF. The CDR3 DNA reads TGTGCTAGTGGTTTGGAACCGGGACAGCAAGCTTTCTTT. V usage is TRBV12-5 and J usage is TRBJ1-1, with 7 bases that match TRBD1. Germline CDR1 LGHNT, CDR2 FRNRAP. CDR3 length: 13 residues. V trimming: 1 base; J trimming: 9 bases; junction bases outside the gene matches: 5.

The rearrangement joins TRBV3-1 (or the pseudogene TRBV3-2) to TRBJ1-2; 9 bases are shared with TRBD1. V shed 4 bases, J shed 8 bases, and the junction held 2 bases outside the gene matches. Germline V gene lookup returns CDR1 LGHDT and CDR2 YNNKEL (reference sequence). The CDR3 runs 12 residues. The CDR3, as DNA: TGTGCCAGCAGCCGGACAGGGGTCGGCTACACCTTC. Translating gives CASSRTGVGYTF.

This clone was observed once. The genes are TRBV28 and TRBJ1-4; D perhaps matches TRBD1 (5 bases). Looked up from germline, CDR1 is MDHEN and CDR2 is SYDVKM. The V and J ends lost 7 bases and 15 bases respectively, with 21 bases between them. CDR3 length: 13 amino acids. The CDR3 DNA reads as TGTGCCAGCAAACTAAGGGGAACCCAGTATGTGTTTTTT. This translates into CASKLRGTQYVFF.

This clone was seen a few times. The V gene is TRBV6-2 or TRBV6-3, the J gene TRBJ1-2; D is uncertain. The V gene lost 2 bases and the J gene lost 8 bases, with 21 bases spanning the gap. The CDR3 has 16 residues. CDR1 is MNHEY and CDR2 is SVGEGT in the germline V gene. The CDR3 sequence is CASSYPLGRVSSGYTF. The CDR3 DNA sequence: TGTGCCAGCAGTTACCCCTTGGGGAGGGTGAGCTCCGGCTACACCTTC.

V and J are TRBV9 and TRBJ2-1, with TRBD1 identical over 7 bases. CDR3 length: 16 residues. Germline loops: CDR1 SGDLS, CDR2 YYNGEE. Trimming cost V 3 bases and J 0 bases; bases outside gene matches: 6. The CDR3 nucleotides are TGTGCCAGCAGCGCCCCGGGACAGATCTCCTACAATGAGCAGTTCTTC. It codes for CASSAPGQISYNEQFF.

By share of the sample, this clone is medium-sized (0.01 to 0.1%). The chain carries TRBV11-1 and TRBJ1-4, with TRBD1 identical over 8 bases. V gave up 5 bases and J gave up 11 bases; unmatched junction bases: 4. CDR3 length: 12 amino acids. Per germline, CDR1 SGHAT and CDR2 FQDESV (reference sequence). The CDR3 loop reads CASSDRDRKLFF. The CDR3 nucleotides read TGTGCCAGCAGCGACCGGGACAGGAAACTGTTTTTT.

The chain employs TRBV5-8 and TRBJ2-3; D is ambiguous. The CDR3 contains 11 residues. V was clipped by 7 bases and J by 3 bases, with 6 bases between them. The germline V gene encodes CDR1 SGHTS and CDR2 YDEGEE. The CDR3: CASGLTDTQYF. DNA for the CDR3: TGTGCCAGCGGTCTAACAGATACGCAGTATTTT.

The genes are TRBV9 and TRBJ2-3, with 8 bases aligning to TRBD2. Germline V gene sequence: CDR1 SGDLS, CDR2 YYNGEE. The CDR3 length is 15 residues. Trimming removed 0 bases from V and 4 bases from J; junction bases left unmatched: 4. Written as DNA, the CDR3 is TGTGCCAGCAGCGTAGACGGGGGGGCCCCAGATACGCAGTATTTT. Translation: CASSVDGGAPDTQYF.

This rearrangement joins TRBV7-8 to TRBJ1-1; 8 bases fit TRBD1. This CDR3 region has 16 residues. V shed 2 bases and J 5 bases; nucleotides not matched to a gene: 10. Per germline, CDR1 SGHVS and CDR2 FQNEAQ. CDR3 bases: TGTGCCAGCAGCTTAACCGGACAGGGACTGGGGACTGAAGCTTTCTTT. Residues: CASSLTGQGLGTEAFF. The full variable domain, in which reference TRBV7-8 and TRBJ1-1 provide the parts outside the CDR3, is GAGVSQSPRYKVAKRGQDVALRCDPISGHVSLFWYQQALGQGPEFLTYFQNEAQLDKSGLPSDRFFAERPEGSVSTLKIQRTQQEDSAVYLCASSLTGQGLGTEAFFGQGTRLTVV.

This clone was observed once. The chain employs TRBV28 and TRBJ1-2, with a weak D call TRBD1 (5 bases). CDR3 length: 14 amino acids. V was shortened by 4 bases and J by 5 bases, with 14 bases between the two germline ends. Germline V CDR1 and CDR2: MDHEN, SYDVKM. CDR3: CASSSGGSGYGYTF. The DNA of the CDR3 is TGTGCCAGCAGTTCCGGGGGTAGCGGGTATGGCTACACCTTC.

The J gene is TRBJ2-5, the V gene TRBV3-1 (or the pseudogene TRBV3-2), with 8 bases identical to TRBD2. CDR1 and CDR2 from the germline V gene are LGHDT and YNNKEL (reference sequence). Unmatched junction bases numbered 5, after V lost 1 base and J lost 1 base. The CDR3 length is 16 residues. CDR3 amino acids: CASSQALAALQETQYF. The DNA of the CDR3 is TGTGCCAGCAGCCAAGCACTAGCGGCCCTCCAAGAGACCCAGTACTTC.

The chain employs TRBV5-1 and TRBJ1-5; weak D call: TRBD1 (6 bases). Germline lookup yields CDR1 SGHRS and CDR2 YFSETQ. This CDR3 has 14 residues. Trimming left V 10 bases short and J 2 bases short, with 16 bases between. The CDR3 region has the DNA TGCGCCCGCGGGGGGGGCGGGGGCAATCAGCCCCAGCATTTT. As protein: CARGGGGGNQPQHF.

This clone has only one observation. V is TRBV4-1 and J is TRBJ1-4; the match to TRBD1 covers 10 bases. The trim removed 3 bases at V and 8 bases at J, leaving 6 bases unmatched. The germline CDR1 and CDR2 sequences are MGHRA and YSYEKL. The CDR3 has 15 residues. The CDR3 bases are TGCGCCAGCAGCCACCAGGACAGGGGGGAAGAAAAACTGTTTTTT. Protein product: CASSHQDRGEEKLFF.

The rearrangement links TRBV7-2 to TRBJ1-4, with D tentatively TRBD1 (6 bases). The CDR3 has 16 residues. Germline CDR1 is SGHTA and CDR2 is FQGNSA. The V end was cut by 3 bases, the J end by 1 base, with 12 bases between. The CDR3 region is CASSFRGTKTNEKLFF. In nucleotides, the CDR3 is TGTGCCAGCAGCTTTAGGGGGACAAAAACTAATGAAAAACTGTTTTTT.